Listed below are T cell receptor beta chains from one sample, sequenced in a study of blood T cell repertoires in COVID-19. The repertoire was sequenced with immunoSEQ multiplex PCR; TCRdb's copy has only in-frame clones and lacks some. Here the sample spans around 160,000 clones, about 85% being singletons. Sequenced material: peripheral blood. These receptors all stem from a man between 18 and 35 years old with acute or convalescent COVID-19. The CDR3 runs from the conserved cysteine through the conserved F or W. The D gene is left open where the match is weak. Size is stated for part of the rows, as once, few or many counts, or as a class when the clone is expanded.

V gene	clone size	D gene	J gene	CDR3 protein	CDR3 DNA
TRBV6-1	NA	NA	TRBJ1-4	CASSEANRRSNEKLFF	TGTGCCAGCAGTGAAGCGAACAGGCGGAGTAATGAAAAACTGTTTTTT
TRBV6-1	few	TRBD1	TRBJ2-1	CASSEQQGKSEQFF	TGTGCCAGCAGTGAACAACAGGGGAAAAGTGAGCAGTTCTTC
TRBV5-1	few	TRBD1	TRBJ1-2	CASSTQGALRTF	TGCGCCAGCAGCACACAGGGGGCTCTACGTACTTTC
TRBV6-5	NA	TRBD2	TRBJ2-7	CASSYSGGPYEQYF	TGTGCCAGCAGTTATAGCGGGGGCCCCTACGAGCAGTACTTC
TRBV7-8	few	NA	TRBJ1-4	CASSLLAPGTNEKLFF	TGTGCCAGCAGCTTATTAGCCCCGGGTACTAATGAAAAACTGTTTTTT
TRBV3-1/TRBV3-2	few	NA	TRBJ1-6	CASSQARQGMPPLHF	TGTGCCAGCAGCCAAGCACGCCAGGGAATGCCACCCCTCCACTTT
TRBV5-6	few	TRBD1	TRBJ1-2	CASSLSTGGGYTF	TGTGCCAGCAGCTTGTCGACAGGGGGTGGCTACACCTTC
TRBV27	NA	NA	TRBJ1-6	CATGMTEAYNSPLHF	TGTGCCACCGGAATGACAGAGGCCTATAATTCACCCCTCCACTTT
TRBV7-3	NA	TRBD1	TRBJ2-2	CASSTTGLAGELFF	TGTGCCAGCAGCACGACAGGGTTGGCCGGGGAGCTGTTTTTT
TRBV28	NA	NA	TRBJ2-3	CASSLSSDSRTDTQYF	TGTGCCAGCAGTTTGTCTTCGGACAGTCGCACAGATACGCAGTATTTT
TRBV18	NA	TRBD1	TRBJ1-2	CASSVTGARGGYTF	TGTGCCAGCTCAGTGACAGGGGCCCGCGGCGGCTACACCTTC
TRBV2	NA	TRBD1	TRBJ2-1	CASRGQGQFF	TGTGCCAGCAGAGGACAGGGGCAGTTCTTC
TRBV25-1	NA	TRBD1	TRBJ1-6	CASSALDRDRNSPLHF	TGTGCCAGCAGTGCCCTAGACAGGGACCGGAATTCACCCCTCCACTTT
TRBV25-1	NA	TRBD2	TRBJ2-5	CASSDSFSGGAWETQYF	TGTGCCAGCAGTGACTCTTTTAGCGGGGGGGCCTGGGAGACCCAGTACTTC
TRBV6-5	NA	TRBD1	TRBJ2-4	CASSSRDRGDGIQYF	TGTGCCAGCAGTTCCCGGGACAGGGGTGATGGCATTCAGTACTTC
TRBV5-8	once	TRBD1	TRBJ1-2	CRGDRSNYGYTF	TGTCGCGGGGACAGGTCTAACTATGGCTACACCTTC
TRBV28	NA	NA	TRBJ2-3	CASSTDRPSTDTQYF	TGTGCCAGCAGCACAGACAGGCCTAGCACAGATACGCAGTATTTT
TRBV28	NA	NA	TRBJ1-5	CASSTTVGGEFDQPQHF	TGTGCCAGCAGTACCACGGTGGGAGGGGAATTCGATCAGCCCCAGCATTTT
TRBV6-4	NA	NA	TRBJ2-5	CASSEEVRGTQYF	TGTGCCAGCAGTGAGGAGGTTCGAGGGACCCAGTACTTC
TRBV7-9	NA	NA	TRBJ1-2	CASSLVSVGSGYTF	TGTGCCAGCAGCTTGGTATCGGTGGGCTCTGGCTACACCTTC
TRBV6-5	NA	TRBD1	TRBJ1-5	CASSTTGAGQPQHF	TGTGCCAGCAGCACTACAGGGGCGGGACAGCCCCAGCATTTT
TRBV28	NA	TRBD1	TRBJ1-5	CASSTTGTGFVQPQHF	TGTGCCAGCAGTACAACCGGGACAGGGTTCGTGCAGCCCCAGCATTTT
TRBV5-6	NA	TRBD2	TRBJ2-2	CASITSGGPSTGELFF	TGTGCCAGCATCACTAGCGGGGGTCCTAGCACCGGGGAGCTGTTTTTT
TRBV19	NA	TRBD1	TRBJ2-6	CASRHTGAGANVLTF	TGTGCCAGTAGACATACAGGGGCTGGGGCCAACGTCCTGACTTTC
TRBV5-5	once	NA	TRBJ2-5	CASSLGANQETQYF	TGTGCCAGCAGCCTGGGGGCGAACCAAGAGACCCAGTACTTC
TRBV3-1/TRBV3-2	NA	NA	TRBJ2-7	CASSRKGGHYEQYF	TGTGCCAGCAGCCGCAAAGGGGGACACTACGAGCAGTACTTC
TRBV27	NA	TRBD1	TRBJ1-1	CASSPFPTGSIEQRTEAFF	TGTGCCAGCAGTCCCTTTCCGACAGGGTCTATCGAACAGAGGACTGAAGCTTTCTTT
TRBV18	NA	NA	TRBJ1-6	CASSPGNNSPLHF	TGTGCCAGCTCACCCGGGAACAATTCACCCCTCCACTTT
TRBV2	NA	NA	TRBJ1-1	CASSGPGQTEAFF	TGTGCCAGCAGTGGGCCCGGACAGACTGAAGCTTTCTTT
TRBV3-1/TRBV3-2	NA	NA	TRBJ2-3	CASSRGGALATQYF	TGTGCCAGCAGCCGTGGGGGGGCCCTAGCTACGCAGTATTTT
TRBV6-5	NA	NA	TRBJ2-3	CASSYSGGSTDTQYF	TGTGCCAGCAGTTACTCTGGGGGGAGCACAGATACGCAGTATTTT
TRBV5-1	NA	TRBD1	TRBJ2-1	CASSFRTGGAYNEQFF	TGCGCCAGCAGCTTTCGTACAGGGGGCGCCTACAATGAGCAGTTCTTC
TRBV20-1	NA	NA	TRBJ1-2	CSASPGLGYTF	TGCAGTGCTAGTCCAGGCCTGGGCTACACCTTC
TRBV9	NA	NA	TRBJ1-1	CASSSRRGSTEAFF	TGTGCCAGCAGCTCCCGTAGGGGGTCGACTGAAGCTTTCTTT
TRBV28	NA	NA	TRBJ2-5	CASSLQLGQQETQYF	TGTGCCAGCTCCCTACAATTGGGCCAGCAAGAGACCCAGTACTTC
TRBV7-9	NA	NA	TRBJ1-3	CASSLRGSGNTIYF	TGTGCCAGCAGCTTAAGGGGGTCTGGAAACACCATATATTTT
TRBV9	NA	TRBD2	TRBJ2-5	CASSVEGGGSATQYF	TGTGCCAGCAGCGTAGAGGGCGGGGGGTCGGCGACCCAGTACTTC
TRBV3-1/TRBV3-2	NA	NA	TRBJ2-7	CASSHRRGEGGGEQYF	TGTGCCAGCAGCCACCGAAGAGGGGAGGGGGGCGGCGAGCAGTACTTC
TRBV19	NA	TRBD1	TRBJ1-5	CASSIGQGARQPQHF	TGTGCCAGTAGTATCGGCCAGGGGGCTCGTCAGCCCCAGCATTTT
TRBV19	NA	NA	TRBJ1-4	CASSPDAVGELFF	TGTGCCAGTAGTCCGGACGCCGTCGGGGAACTGTTTTTT